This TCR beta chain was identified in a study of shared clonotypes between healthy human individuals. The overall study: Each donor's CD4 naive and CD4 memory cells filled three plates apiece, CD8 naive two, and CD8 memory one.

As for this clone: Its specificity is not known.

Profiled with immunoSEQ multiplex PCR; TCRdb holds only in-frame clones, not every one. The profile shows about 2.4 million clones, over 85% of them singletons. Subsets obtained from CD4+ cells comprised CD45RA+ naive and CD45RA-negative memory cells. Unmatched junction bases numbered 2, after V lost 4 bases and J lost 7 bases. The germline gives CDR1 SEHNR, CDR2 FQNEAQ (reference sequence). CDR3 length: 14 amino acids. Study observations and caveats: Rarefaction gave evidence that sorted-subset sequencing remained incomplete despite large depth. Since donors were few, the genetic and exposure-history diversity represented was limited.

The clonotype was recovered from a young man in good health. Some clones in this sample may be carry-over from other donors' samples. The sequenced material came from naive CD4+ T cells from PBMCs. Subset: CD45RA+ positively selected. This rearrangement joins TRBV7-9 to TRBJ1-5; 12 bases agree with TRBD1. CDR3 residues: CASSSGTGGQPQHF. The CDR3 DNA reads TGTGCCAGCAGCTCCGGGACAGGGGGCCAGCCCCAGCATTTT.